These 25 T cell receptor beta chains originate from one sample sequenced in a study of blood T cell repertoires in COVID-19. Using immunoSEQ multiplex PCR, the repertoire was profiled, and TCRdb retains in-frame clones only, with some absent. The profile covers around 250,000 clones, with 80% to 90% appearing a single time and roughly a sixth taken by the ten largest. Sequencing used PBMCs or T cells enriched from blood (not recorded which). These receptors were obtained from a man aged 18 to 30 who had recovered from COVID-19.

The chain carries TRBV10-3 and TRBJ1-2; D is possibly TRBD1 (5 bases). V lost 3 bases and J lost 7, with 12 bases in between. The CDR3 is 13 residues long. Germline V gene data show CDR1 as ENHRY and CDR2 as SYGVKD. In DNA, the CDR3 is TGTGCCATCAGTGATGGGGCAGGGTTTGGCTACACCTTC. Translation: CAISDGAGFGYTF.

The chain has TRBV11-2 and TRBJ2-7; 15 positions agree with TRBD2. The CDR3 has 16 residues. In germline, CDR1 is SGHAT, CDR2 FQNNGV. J lost 5 bases, V lost 5 bases, and 7 bases had no gene match. The CDR3 sequence: CASSGSGLAGGNEQYF. The CDR3 nucleotides are TGTGCCAGCAGCGGCTCGGGACTAGCGGGGGGAAACGAGCAGTACTTC.

J is TRBJ2-1 and V is TRBV6-2 or TRBV6-3, with no clear D. CDR3 size: 15 residues. V gave up 4 bases and J gave up 0 bases, with 10 bases separating them. CDR1 and CDR2 from the germline V gene are MNHEY and SVGEGT. The CDR3 reads CASSSRKSSYNEQFF. The CDR3 nucleotides are TGTGCCAGCAGTTCCAGGAAGAGCTCCTACAATGAGCAGTTCTTC.

This clone was detected once. This chain connects TRBV2 to TRBJ2-1; D is perhaps TRBD2 (6 bases). This CDR3 is built from 13 residues. Trimming stripped 8 bases from V and 4 bases from J, with 12 bases between. In germline, CDR1 is SNHLY, CDR2 FYNNEI. This chain's CDR3 is CASWVGGYNEQFF. CDR3 sequence (DNA): TGTGCCAGCTGGGTCGGGGGATACAATGAGCAGTTCTTC. Complete variable domain (other parts from reference TRBV2 and TRBJ2-1): EPEVTQTPSHQVTQMGQEVILRCVPISNHLYFYWYRQILGQKVEFLVSFYNNEISEKSEIFDDQFSVERPDGSNFTLKIRSTKLEDSAMYFCASWVGGYNEQFFGPGTRLTVL.

The chain's CDR3 is CASGPGVGNTEAFF. CDR3 nucleotide sequence: TGTGCTAGTGGCCCAGGGGTGGGGAACACTGAAGCTTTCTTT. This chain connects TRBV12-5 to TRBJ1-1, with D possibly being TRBD1 (6 bases). Between the trimmed V and J ends, which lost 6 bases and 1 base, there was a span of 12 bases. The germline V gene encodes CDR1 LGHNT and CDR2 FRNRAP. The CDR3 totals 14 residues.

This chain links TRBV24-1 with TRBJ2-5, with TRBD1 matching over 9 bases. This CDR3 comprises 15 residues. V trimming: 4 bases; J trimming: 4 bases; junction bases outside the gene matches: 6. CDR1 and CDR2 (germline): KGHDR, SFDVKD. CDR3 residues: CATSEEQGAGETQYF. The CDR3 DNA is TGTGCCACCAGTGAGGAACAGGGGGCGGGAGAGACCCAGTACTTC.

The chain couples TRBV7-9 to TRBJ2-3; D gene unclear. Deletions cut 5 bases from V and 0 bases from J, with 12 bases between. The CDR3 is 15 residues long. Germline-derived CDR1 and CDR2 are SEHNR and FQNEAQ (reference sequence). The chain's CDR3 is CASSPARLSTDTQYF. CDR3 sequence (DNA): TGTGCCAGCAGCCCTGCGCGACTCAGCACAGATACGCAGTATTTT. The full variable domain, in which reference TRBV7-9 and TRBJ2-3 provide the parts outside the CDR3, is DTGVSQNPRHKITKRGQNVTFRCDPISEHNRLYWYRQTLGQGPEFLTYFQNEAQLEKSRLLSDRFSAERPKGSFSTLEIQRTEQGDSAMYLCASSPARLSTDTQYFGPGTRLTVL.

The V call is TRBV28, the J call TRBJ2-7; D remains ambiguous. In germline, CDR1 is MDHEN, CDR2 SYDVKM. CDR3 length equals 14 residues. V lost 4 bases and J 5 bases, leaving 15 bases between the germline ends. The CDR3 protein is CASSSPTFPHEQYF. The CDR3, as DNA: TGTGCCAGCAGTTCCCCGACTTTTCCCCACGAGCAGTACTTC.

CDR3 in DNA: TGTGCCAGTAGTATAGGTGGGCGGGCTTCCTACAATGAGCAGTTCTTC. Its translation: CASSIGGRASYNEQFF. The chain has TRBV19 and TRBJ2-1; a weak D match, TRBD2 (5 bases). In germline, CDR1 is LNHDA, CDR2 SQIVND (reference sequence). Trimming stripped 1 base from V and 1 base from J, with 11 bases between. CDR3 size: 16 residues.

The V gene is TRBV6-1, the J gene TRBJ1-6, with unresolved D. The CDR3 covers 16 residues. CDR1 MNHNS and CDR2 SASEGT come from the germline V gene. Trimming cost V 3 bases and J 9 bases, with 18 bases left between them. The CDR3 is CASSDWRVGLGSPLHF. As DNA, the CDR3 is TGTGCCAGCAGTGATTGGAGGGTAGGGCTGGGTTCACCCCTCCACTTT.

The chain links TRBV6-1 to TRBJ2-7, with 8 nucleotides matching TRBD2. This CDR3 is built from 18 residues. The V gene's germline CDR1 is MNHNS and CDR2 SASEGT. The ends lost 2 bases at V and 1 base at J; junction bases unmatched: 13. In DNA form, the CDR3 reads TGTGCCAGCAGTGAAAGGTCGGGGGGGGCCGATGGTTCCTACGAGCAGTACTTC. It translates to CASSERSGGADGSYEQYF.

The chain joins TRBV28 to TRBJ1-2; 7 positions match TRBD1. Germline values: CDR1 MDHEN, CDR2 SYDVKM. Trimming took 3 bases from V and 8 from J; bases not matched to a gene: 12. The CDR3 covers 15 residues. The CDR3 sequence is CASSLVKTGPSGYTF. The CDR3 nucleotides are TGTGCCAGCAGTTTGGTCAAGACAGGGCCGTCAGGCTACACCTTC.

This rearrangement joins TRBV4-1 to TRBJ2-1, with 11 nucleotides matching TRBD2. V lost 0 bases, J lost 1 base, and 8 bases stayed unmatched. Germline CDR1 and CDR2: MGHRA and YSYEKL. CDR3 length: 19 amino acids. This CDR3 is CASSQDFGGLAESYNEQFF. The CDR3 coding sequence is TGCGCCAGCAGCCAAGATTTCGGGGGACTAGCGGAATCCTACAATGAGCAGTTCTTC.

This clone was recorded only once. V gene TRBV19 combines with J gene TRBJ2-3; 8 nucleotides align to TRBD2. V was pared by 7 bases and J by 0 bases, with 3 bases of the junction left unmatched. Germline assignment: CDR1 LNHDA and CDR2 SQIVND (reference sequence). This CDR3 comprises 14 residues. CDR3 bases: TGTGCCAGTAAGGCTAGCGGGAGCACAGATACGCAGTATTTT. As protein: CASKASGSTDTQYF. Looking up the rest from reference TRBV19 and TRBJ2-3 gives the full variable domain: DGGITQSPKYLFRKEGQNVTLSCEQNLNHDAMYWYRQDPGQGLRLIYYSQIVNDFQKGDIAEGYSVSREKKESFPLTVTSAQKNPTAFYLCASKASGSTDTQYFGPGTRLTVL.

V usage is TRBV6-5 and J usage is TRBJ1-3; 7 nucleotides line up with TRBD1. The V gene's germline CDR1 is MNHEY and CDR2 SVGAGI. This CDR3 region has 14 residues. With V trimmed by 4 bases and J by 4 bases, 4 bases remained unmatched. CDR3 loop: CASSSGTAGNTIYF. The CDR3 nucleotides read TGTGCCAGCAGTTCCGGGACAGCCGGAAACACCATATATTTT.

The gene calls are TRBV13 and TRBJ2-3; the D gene is possibly TRBD2 (6 bases). The CDR3 totals 17 residues. The V end lost 1 base, the J end lost 2 bases, and 16 bases lay between the germline ends. Germline V gene sequence: CDR1 PRHDT, CDR2 FYEKMQ (reference sequence). DNA for the CDR3: TGTGCCAGCAGCTTAGTAAGTAGCGGTGCTTACACAGATACGCAGTATTTT. It specifies CASSLVSSGAYTDTQYF. Combining the CDR3 with reference TRBV13 and TRBJ2-3 gives the whole variable domain AAGVIQSPRHLIKEKRETATLKCYPIPRHDTVYWYQQGPGQDPQFLISFYEKMQSDKGSIPDRFSAQQFSDYHSELNMSSLELGDSALYFCASSLVSSGAYTDTQYFGPGTRLTVL.

V usage is TRBV11-2 and J usage is TRBJ2-7; D remains ambiguous. The CDR3 contains 15 residues. Germline V gives CDR1 SGHAT, CDR2 FQNNGV. The germline V and J ends were trimmed by 1 base and 0 bases, with 10 bases remaining between them. As DNA, the CDR3 is TGTGCCAGCAGCTTAGGGCAGGTGGTCTCCTACGAGCAGTACTTC. Translation: CASSLGQVVSYEQYF.

V gene TRBV19 combines with J gene TRBJ2-5, with a weak D call TRBD1 (5 bases). V was clipped by 5 bases and J by 5 bases, with 12 bases between them. Germline CDR1 reads LNHDA; CDR2 reads SQIVND (reference sequence). The CDR3 is 13 amino acids. The CDR3 bases are TGTGCCAGTAGTCCCCAGGGTGCGGAGACCCAGTACTTC. As protein: CASSPQGAETQYF.

J is TRBJ1-2 and V is TRBV11-1; D remains unclear. Germline V gives CDR1 SGHAT, CDR2 FQDESV (reference sequence). Trimming took 1 base from V and 2 from J, leaving 5 bases between them. The CDR3 runs to 13 residues. The DNA of the CDR3 is TGTGCCAGCAGCTTAGGCGTAAACTATGGCTACACCTTC. Protein sequence: CASSLGVNYGYTF.

The CDR3 bases are TGTGCCAGCAGTTCACCGGGACTAGCGGGAGTCGGGGAGCTGTTTTTT. Amino acid sequence: CASSSPGLAGVGELFF. The chain carries TRBV28 and TRBJ2-2; 14 bases fit TRBD2. The CDR3 runs to 16 residues. Trimming cost V 4 bases and J 7 bases; bases outside gene matches: 5. Germline V gene sequence: CDR1 MDHEN, CDR2 SYDVKM.

This clone was detected a few times. The V gene is TRBV2, the J gene TRBJ2-2; TRBD2 agrees at 9 bases. From germline, CDR1 is SNHLY and CDR2 FYNNEI. V gave up 5 bases and J gave up 5 bases; unmatched junction bases: 6. CDR3 length equals 15 residues. CDR3 nucleotides: TGTGCCAGCAGTAGGGCGGGAGGGCCAACCGGGGAGCTGTTTTTT. This sequence encodes CASSRAGGPTGELFF. Full variable domain (missing parts from reference TRBV2 and TRBJ2-2): EPEVTQTPSHQVTQMGQEVILRCVPISNHLYFYWYRQILGQKVEFLVSFYNNEISEKSEIFDDQFSVERPDGSNFTLKIRSTKLEDSAMYFCASSRAGGPTGELFFGEGSRLTVL.

The chain carries TRBV5-1 and TRBJ2-2, with D possibly matching TRBD1 (6 bases). This CDR3 comprises 16 residues. V lost 0 bases, J lost 3 bases, and 12 bases lay in between. The germline gives CDR1 SGHRS, CDR2 YFSETQ. The CDR3 coding sequence is TGCGCCAGCAGCTTGGTCCGGGACACAGACACCGGGGAGCTGTTTTTT. Protein: CASSLVRDTDTGELFF.

The table lists this clone with a few counts. The chain combines TRBV7-3 with TRBJ2-5; 8 bases match TRBD2. The junction had 6 bases not matched to a gene; V was cut back by 2 bases and J by 4 bases. From germline, CDR1 is SGHTA and CDR2 FQGTGA. The CDR3 is made up of 15 amino acids. The CDR3 coding sequence is TGTGCCAGCAGCTTATCGGGAGGGGCGGGAGAGACCCAGTACTTC. This gives the protein CASSLSGGAGETQYF.

The chain employs TRBV3-1 (or the pseudogene TRBV3-2) and TRBJ2-1; perhaps TRBD2 as D (6 bases). The length of the CDR3 is 17 residues. The V gene lost 5 bases and the J gene lost 7 bases, with 24 bases spanning the gap. Germline V gives CDR1 LGHDT, CDR2 YNNKEL (reference sequence). The DNA of the CDR3 is TGTGCCAGCAGCTATCGGGGCTTGGGCGGGGAGAGGAATGAGCAGTTCTTC. It yields the protein CASSYRGLGGERNEQFF.

The chain carries TRBV7-8 and TRBJ2-2; 10 bases line up with TRBD2. The length of the CDR3 is 16 residues. The V gene end was trimmed by 5 bases and the J gene end by 1 base; junction bases not matched to a gene: 4. Germline CDR1 SGHVS, CDR2 FQNEAQ. The CDR3 nucleotides are TGTGCCAGCAGCCTATTAGCGGGAGGGAACACCGGGGAGCTGTTTTTT. This codes for CASSLLAGGNTGELFF.